This TCR beta chain was documented in a study of cytomegalovirus exposure and HLA in healthy donors. Study-wide findings and caveats: The study reported that TCR beta sequences accurately predicted HLA-A and HLA-B alleles in most subjects. There was a cluster of highly shared sequence variants that was likely a sequencing artifact. Trimming of TCR beta V- and J-genes showed a link, identified in a later analysis, to a missense DCLRE1C variant.

PCR primers comprised 60 Vbeta and 13 Jbeta primers. Clones were read by immunoSEQ multiplex PCR, and TCRdb kept only the in-frame ones, dropping some. The table records about 160,000 clones, roughly 71% of them present only once. Healthy bone marrow donors made up the donors. Comments on this clone: The antigen remains undetermined.

V was trimmed by 7 bases and J by 1 base, leaving 17 bases between them. This CDR3 is built from 15 residues. Germline V gene data show CDR1 as MNHNY and CDR2 as SVGAGI (reference sequence). The chain carries TRBV6-6 and TRBJ2-7; D remains ambiguous. The TCR comes from a woman between 45 and 60 years old in good health and CMV-seropositive. What was sequenced was PBMCs. As DNA, the CDR3 is TGTGCCAGCATCGACGCGGCCTCAATGTCCTACGAGCAGTACTTC. Residues: CASIDAASMSYEQYF.